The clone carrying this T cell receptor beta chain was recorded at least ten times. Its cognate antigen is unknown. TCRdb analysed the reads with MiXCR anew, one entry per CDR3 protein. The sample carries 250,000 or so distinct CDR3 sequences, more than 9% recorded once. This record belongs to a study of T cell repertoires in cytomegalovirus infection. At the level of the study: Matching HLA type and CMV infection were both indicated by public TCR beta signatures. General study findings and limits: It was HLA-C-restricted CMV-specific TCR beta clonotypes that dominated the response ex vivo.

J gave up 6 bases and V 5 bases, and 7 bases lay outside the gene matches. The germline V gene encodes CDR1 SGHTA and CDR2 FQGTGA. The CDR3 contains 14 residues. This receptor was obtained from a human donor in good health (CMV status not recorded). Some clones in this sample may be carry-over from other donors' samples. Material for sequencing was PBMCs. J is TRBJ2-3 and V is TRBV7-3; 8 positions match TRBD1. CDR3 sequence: CASSPGQGTDTQYF. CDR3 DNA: TGTGCCAGCAGCCCTGGACAGGGTACCGATACGCAGTATTTT.